The clone carrying this T cell receptor (beta chain) has only a few counts. Its target is not known. All of the isolated RNA was reverse transcribed, so expressed TCRB transcripts were sequenced. The method was immunoSEQ multiplex PCR; TCRdb's version includes in-frame clones alone and lacks a portion of them. This sample has around 250,000 clones; 20% occur once, and the top ten carry less than 0.035%. It was via CD45RO/CCR7/CD25/CD127/CD95/CD27 that CD4+ naive, central memory, regulatory and stem cell-like memory cells were sorted. The CDR3 covers 16 residues. With 0 bases removed from V and 0 bases from J, the gap between germline ends came to 7 bases. Looked up from germline, CDR1 is SGDLS and CDR2 is YYNGEE. The data were taken from a study of beta chain features in type 1 diabetes. Study-wide context: All samples combined gave 95 million to 130 million sorted cells for examination. Study-wide results and limits: There was a moderate but significant shortening of TCRB CDR3s in all four CD4+ subsets of Type 1 diabetes patients. Any HLA-type effect on TCRB rearrangement remained unresolved here.

This chain uses TRBV9 with TRBJ2-6; no clear D gene. Source material: naive CD4+ T cells from blood. This TCR was recovered from a woman aged 40 to 50 with type 1 diabetes. This CDR3 reads CASSVGALSGANVLTF. The CDR3 DNA follows: TGTGCCAGCAGCGTAGGGGCCCTCTCTGGGGCCAACGTCCTGACTTTC.